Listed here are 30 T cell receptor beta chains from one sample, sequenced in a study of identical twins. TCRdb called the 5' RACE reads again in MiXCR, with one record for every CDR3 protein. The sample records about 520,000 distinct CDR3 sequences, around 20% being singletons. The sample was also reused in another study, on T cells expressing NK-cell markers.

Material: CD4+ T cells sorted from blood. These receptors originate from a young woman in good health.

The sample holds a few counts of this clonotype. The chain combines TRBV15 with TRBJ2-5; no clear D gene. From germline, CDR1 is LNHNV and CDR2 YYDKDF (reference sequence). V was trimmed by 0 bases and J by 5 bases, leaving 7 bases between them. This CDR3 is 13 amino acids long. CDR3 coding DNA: TGTGCCACCAGCAGAGAGAGGACGGAGACCCAGTACTTC. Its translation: CATSRERTETQYF.

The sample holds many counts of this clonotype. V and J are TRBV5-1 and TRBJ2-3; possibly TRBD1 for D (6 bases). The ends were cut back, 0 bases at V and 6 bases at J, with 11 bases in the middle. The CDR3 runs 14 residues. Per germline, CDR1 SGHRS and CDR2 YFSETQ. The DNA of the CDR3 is TGCGCCAGCAGCTTGGCAGGGGTATCGGATACGCAGTATTTT. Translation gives CASSLAGVSDTQYF.

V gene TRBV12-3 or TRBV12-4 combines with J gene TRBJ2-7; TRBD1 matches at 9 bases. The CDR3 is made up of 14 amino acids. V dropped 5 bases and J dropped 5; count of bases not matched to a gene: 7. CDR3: CASSTRDRVHEQYF. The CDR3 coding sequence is TGTGCCAGCAGTACACGGGACAGGGTCCACGAGCAGTACTTC.

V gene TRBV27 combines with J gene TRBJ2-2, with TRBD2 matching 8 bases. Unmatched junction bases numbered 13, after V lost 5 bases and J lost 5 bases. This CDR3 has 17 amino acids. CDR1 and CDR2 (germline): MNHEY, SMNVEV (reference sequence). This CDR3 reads CASSLKAVGRGTGELFF. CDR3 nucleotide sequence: TGTGCCAGCAGTCTAAAGGCTGTCGGGAGGGGGACCGGGGAGCTGTTTTTT.

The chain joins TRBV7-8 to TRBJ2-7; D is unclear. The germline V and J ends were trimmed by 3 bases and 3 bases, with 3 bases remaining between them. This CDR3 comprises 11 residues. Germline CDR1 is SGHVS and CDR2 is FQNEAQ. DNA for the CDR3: TGTGCCAGCAGCTTTGTCTACGAGCAGTACTTC. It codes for CASSFVYEQYF.

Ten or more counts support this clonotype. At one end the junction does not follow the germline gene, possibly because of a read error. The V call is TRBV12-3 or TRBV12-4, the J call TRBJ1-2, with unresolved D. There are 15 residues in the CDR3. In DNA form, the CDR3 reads TGTGCCAGCAGCTTAGGGCCCCAGAGTGGACGTGGCTACACCTTC. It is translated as CASSLGPQSGRGYTF.

The chain's CDR3 is CASSSSGRAIGYTF. In DNA, the CDR3 is TGTGCCAGCAGTTCGTCTGGTAGGGCAATCGGCTACACCTTC. The chain recombines TRBV27 with TRBJ1-2, with no clear D. Germline CDR1 reads MNHEY; CDR2 reads SMNVEV (reference sequence). V gave up 4 bases and J gave up 8 bases, with 17 bases separating them. The length of the CDR3 is 14 residues.

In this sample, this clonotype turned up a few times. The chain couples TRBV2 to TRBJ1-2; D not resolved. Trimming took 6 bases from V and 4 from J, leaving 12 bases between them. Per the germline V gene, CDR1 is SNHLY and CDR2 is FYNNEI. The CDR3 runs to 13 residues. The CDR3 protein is CASRDRTGYGYTF. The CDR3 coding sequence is TGTGCCAGCAGGGATAGGACGGGCTATGGCTACACCTTC.

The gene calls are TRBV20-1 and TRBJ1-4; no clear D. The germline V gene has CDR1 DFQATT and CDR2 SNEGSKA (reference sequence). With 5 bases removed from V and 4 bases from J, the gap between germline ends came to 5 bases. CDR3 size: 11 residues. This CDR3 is CSAWRNEKLFF. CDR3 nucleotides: TGCAGTGCTTGGCGTAATGAAAAACTGTTTTTT.

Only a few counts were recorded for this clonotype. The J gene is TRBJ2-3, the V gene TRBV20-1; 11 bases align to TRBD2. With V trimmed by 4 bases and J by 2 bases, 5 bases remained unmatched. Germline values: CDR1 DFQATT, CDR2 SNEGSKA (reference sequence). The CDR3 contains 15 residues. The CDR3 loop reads CSATTLAGVTDTQYF. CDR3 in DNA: TGCAGTGCTACGACACTAGCGGGGGTCACAGATACGCAGTATTTT.

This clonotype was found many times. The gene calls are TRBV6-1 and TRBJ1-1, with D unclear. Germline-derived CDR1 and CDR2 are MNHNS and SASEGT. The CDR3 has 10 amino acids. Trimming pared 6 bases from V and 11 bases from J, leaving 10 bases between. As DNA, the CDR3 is TGTGCCAGCAGAGAGGAGTCGGCTTTCTTT. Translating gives CASREESAFF.

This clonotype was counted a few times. CDR3: CATSDSRRSFTGELFF. The CDR3 DNA reads as TGTGCCACCAGTGATTCGAGGAGATCCTTCACCGGGGAGCTGTTTTTT. This chain connects TRBV24-1 to TRBJ2-2; D remains ambiguous. Germline V gene sequence: CDR1 KGHDR, CDR2 SFDVKD. There are 16 residues in the CDR3. V was cut by 2 bases and J by 4 bases, with 13 bases left in between.

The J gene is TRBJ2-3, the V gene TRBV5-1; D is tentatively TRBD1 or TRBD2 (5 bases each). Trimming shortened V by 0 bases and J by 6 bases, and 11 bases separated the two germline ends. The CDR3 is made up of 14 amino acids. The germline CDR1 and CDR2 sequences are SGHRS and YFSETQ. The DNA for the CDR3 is TGCGCCAGCAGCTTGGGAGGGACCGGGGATACGCAGTATTTT. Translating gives CASSLGGTGDTQYF.

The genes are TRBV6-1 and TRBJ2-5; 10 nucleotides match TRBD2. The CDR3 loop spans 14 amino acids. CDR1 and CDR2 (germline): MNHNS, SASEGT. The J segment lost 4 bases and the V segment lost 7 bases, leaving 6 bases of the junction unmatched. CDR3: CASTGTSVRETQYF. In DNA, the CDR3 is TGTGCCAGCACCGGGACTAGCGTGCGAGAGACCCAGTACTTC.

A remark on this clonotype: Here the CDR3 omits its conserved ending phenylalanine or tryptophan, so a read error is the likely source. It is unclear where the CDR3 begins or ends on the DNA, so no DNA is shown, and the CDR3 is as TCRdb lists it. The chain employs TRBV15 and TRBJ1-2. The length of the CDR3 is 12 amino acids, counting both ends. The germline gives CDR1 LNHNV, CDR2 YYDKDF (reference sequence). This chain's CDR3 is CATSRESTQVYL.

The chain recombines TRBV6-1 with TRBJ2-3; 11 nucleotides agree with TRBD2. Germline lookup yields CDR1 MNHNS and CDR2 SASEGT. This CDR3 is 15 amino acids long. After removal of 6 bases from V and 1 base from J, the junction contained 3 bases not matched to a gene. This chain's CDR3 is CASRSGLAGTDTQYF. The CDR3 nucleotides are TGTGCCAGCAGATCGGGACTAGCGGGCACAGATACGCAGTATTTT.

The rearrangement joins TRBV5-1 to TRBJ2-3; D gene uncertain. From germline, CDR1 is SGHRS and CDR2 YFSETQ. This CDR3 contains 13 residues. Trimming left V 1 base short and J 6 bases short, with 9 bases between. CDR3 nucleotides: TGCGCCAGCAGCTTGAGTAGTGCGGATACGCAGTATTTT. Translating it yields CASSLSSADTQYF.

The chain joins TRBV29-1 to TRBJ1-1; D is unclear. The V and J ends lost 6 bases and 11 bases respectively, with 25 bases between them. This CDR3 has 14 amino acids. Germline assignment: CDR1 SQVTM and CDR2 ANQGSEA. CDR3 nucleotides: TGCAGCGTGGCTACTTATACAGCCGCCGAAGGGGCTTTCTTT. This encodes CSVATYTAAEGAFF.

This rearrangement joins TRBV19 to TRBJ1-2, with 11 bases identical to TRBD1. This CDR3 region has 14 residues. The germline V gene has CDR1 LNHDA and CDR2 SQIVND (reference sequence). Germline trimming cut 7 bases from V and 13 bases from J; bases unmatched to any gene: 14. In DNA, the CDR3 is TGTGCCAGTACCTACGGACAGGGGGCGTCTAAGTCCACCTTC. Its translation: CASTYGQGASKSTF.

CDR3 protein: CAPPEGPLGNIQYF. The DNA for the CDR3 is TGTGCCCCACCGGAGGGACCCCTCGGAAACATTCAGTACTTC. The chain is built from TRBV10-3 and TRBJ2-4; D might be TRBD2 (6 bases). The ends were cut back, 11 bases at V and 6 bases at J, with 20 bases in the middle. Per the germline V gene, CDR1 is ENHRY and CDR2 is SYGVKD. This CDR3 has 14 amino acids.

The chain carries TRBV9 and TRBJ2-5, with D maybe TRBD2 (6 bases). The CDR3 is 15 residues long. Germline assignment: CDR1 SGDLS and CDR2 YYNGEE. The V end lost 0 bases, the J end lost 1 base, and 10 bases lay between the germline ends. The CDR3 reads CASSVGGGAQETQYF. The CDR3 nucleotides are TGTGCCAGCAGCGTAGGTGGCGGGGCCCAAGAGACCCAGTACTTC.

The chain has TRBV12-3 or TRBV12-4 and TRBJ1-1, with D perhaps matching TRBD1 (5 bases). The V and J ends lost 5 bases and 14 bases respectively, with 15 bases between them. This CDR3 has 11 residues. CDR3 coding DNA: TGTGCCAGCAGTCCGATCGTGGGGGAGTTCTTT. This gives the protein CASSPIVGEFF.

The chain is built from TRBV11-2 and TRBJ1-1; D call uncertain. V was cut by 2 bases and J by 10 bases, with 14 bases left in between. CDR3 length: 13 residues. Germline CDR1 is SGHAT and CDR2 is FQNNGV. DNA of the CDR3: TGTGCCAGCAGCTTAAGACCGACTGGGAGAGCTTTCTTT. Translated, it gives CASSLRPTGRAFF.

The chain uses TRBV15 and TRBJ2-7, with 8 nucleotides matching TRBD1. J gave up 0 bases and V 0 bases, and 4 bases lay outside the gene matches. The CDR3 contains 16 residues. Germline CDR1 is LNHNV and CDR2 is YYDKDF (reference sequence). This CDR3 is CATSRDQTGASYEQYF. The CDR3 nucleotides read TGTGCCACCAGCAGAGATCAGACAGGGGCCTCCTACGAGCAGTACTTC. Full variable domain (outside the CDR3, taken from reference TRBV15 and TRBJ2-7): DAMVIQNPRYQVTQFGKPVTLSCSQTLNHNVMYWYQQKSSQAPKLLFHYYDKDFNNEADTPDNFQSRRPNTSFCFLDIRSPGLGDTAMYLCATSRDQTGASYEQYFGPGTRLTVT.

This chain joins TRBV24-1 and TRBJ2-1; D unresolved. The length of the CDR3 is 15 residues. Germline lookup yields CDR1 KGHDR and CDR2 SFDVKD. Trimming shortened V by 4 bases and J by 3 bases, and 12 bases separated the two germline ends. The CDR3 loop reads CATSDPSDYYNEQFF. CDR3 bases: TGTGCCACCAGTGACCCCTCAGATTACTACAATGAGCAGTTCTTC.

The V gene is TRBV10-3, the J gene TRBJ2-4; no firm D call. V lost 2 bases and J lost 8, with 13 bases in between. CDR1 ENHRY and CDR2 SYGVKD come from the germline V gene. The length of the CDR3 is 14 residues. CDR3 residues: CAISETDGGDIQYF. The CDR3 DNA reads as TGTGCCATCAGTGAGACGGATGGTGGGGACATTCAGTACTTC.

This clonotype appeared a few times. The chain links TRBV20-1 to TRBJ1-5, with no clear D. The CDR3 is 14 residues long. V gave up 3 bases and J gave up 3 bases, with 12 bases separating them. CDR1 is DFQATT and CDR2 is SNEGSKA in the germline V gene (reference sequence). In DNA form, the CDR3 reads TGCAGTGCTAGTGCGGCCCGCTTCAATCAGCCCCAGCATTTT. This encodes CSASAARFNQPQHF.

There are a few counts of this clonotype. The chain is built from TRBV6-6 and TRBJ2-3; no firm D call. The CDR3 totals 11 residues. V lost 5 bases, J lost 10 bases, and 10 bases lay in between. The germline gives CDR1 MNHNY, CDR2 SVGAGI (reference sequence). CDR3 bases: TGTGCCAGCAGTAGCGAGTATGCGCAGTATTTT. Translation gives CASSSEYAQYF.

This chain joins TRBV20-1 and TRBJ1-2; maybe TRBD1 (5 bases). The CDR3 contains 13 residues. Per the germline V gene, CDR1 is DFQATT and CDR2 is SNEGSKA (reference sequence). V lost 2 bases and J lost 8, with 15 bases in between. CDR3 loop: CSARPRVIYGYTF. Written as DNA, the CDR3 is TGCAGTGCTAGACCCAGGGTAATTTACGGCTACACCTTC.

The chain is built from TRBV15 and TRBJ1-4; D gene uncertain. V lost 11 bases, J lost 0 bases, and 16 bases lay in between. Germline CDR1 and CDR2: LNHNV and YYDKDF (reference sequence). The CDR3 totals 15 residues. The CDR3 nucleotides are TGTGCCGCCGGTTCCGGCCTTGCAACTAATGAAAAACTGTTTTTT. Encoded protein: CAAGSGLATNEKLFF.